These 7 T cell receptor beta chains came from one sample sequenced in a study of T cells expressing NK-cell markers. With the 5' RACE reads reprocessed, TCRdb shows one record per CDR3 protein and no DNA. In all, the sample yields roughly 450,000 distinct CDR3 sequences. Sequencing input: blood T cells: a sorted CD56 or NKG2C T cell subset, CD4+ or CD8+ T cells, or bulk PBMC T cells (not recorded which). Every receptor here comes from a woman aged 45-65 years in good health.

This chain joins TRBV12-3 or TRBV12-4 and TRBJ2-1; TCRdb lists TRBD2, though no DNA is available to test this call. This CDR3 region has 17 residues. The CDR3 spells CASSLVRGGLAGAEQFF.

V usage is TRBV24-1 and J usage is TRBJ2-3. The length of the CDR3 is 11 residues. Per the germline V gene, CDR1 is KGHDR and CDR2 is SFDVKD. CDR3 sequence reads: CATSDLSSQYF.

The chain is built from TRBV6-2 or TRBV6-3 and TRBJ2-1; TCRdb's assignment of TRBD2 cannot be checked, as there is no DNA. The CDR3 covers 14 residues. Looked up from germline, CDR1 is MNHEY and CDR2 is SVGEGT. Here the CDR3 reads CASSGLGEWNEQFF.

The chain has TRBV5-1 and TRBJ2-1; the D call of TRBD1 rests on TCRdb alone, since no DNA is present to check it. This CDR3 is 15 amino acids long. CDR1 is SGHRS, CDR2 YFSETQ, per germline. CDR3 sequence reads: CASSPGPLSYNEQFF. Complete variable domain (other parts from reference TRBV5-1 and TRBJ2-1): KAGVTQTPRYLIKTRGQQVTLSCSPISGHRSVSWYQQTPGQGLQFLFEYFSETQRNKGNFPGRFSGRQFSNSRSEMNVSTLELGDSALYLCASSPGPLSYNEQFFGPGTRLTVL.

CDR3 residues: CASSHGLEQFF. The rearrangement uses TRBV5-1 and TRBJ2-1; the D call of TRBD2 rests on TCRdb alone, since no DNA is present to check it. Germline-derived CDR1 and CDR2 are SGHRS and YFSETQ. The CDR3 extends over 11 amino acids.

The rearrangement links TRBV2 to TRBJ2-1; TCRdb designates TRBD1, a call that cannot be tested without DNA. CDR3 length equals 14 residues. Per the germline V gene, CDR1 is SNHLY and CDR2 is FYNNEI. CDR3 residues: CATGPGTNYNEQFF.

The CDR3 reads CASSEGRLKNTEAFF. The V call is TRBV6-1, the J call TRBJ1-1. Per germline, CDR1 MNHNS and CDR2 SASEGT. The CDR3 has 15 amino acids.